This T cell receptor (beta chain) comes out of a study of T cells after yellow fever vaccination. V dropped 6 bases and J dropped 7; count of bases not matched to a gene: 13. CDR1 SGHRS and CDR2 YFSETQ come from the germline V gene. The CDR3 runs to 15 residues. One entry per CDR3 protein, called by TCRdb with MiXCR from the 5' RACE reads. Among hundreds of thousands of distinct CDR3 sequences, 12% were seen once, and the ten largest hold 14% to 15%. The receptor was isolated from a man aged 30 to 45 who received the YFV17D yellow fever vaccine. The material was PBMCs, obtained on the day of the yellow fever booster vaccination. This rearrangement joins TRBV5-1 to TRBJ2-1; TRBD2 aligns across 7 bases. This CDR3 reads CASTLGRSVRNEQFF. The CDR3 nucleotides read TGCGCCAGCACCCTCGGGAGGTCCGTCCGGAATGAGCAGTTCTTC.